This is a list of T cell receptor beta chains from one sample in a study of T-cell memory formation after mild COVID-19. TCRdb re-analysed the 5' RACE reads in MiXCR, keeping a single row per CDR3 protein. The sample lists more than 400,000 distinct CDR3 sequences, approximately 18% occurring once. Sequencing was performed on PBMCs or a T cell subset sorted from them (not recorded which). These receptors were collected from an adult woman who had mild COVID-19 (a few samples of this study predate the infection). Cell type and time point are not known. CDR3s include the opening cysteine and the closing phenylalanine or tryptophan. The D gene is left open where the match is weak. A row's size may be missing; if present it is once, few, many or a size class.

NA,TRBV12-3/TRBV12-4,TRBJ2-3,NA,CASSLRSRVDTQYF,TGTGCCAGCAGTTTACGGTCCCGGGTCGATACGCAGTATTTT
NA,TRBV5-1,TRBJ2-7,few,CASSEGQLYEQYF,TGCGCCAGCAGCGAAGGACAGCTCTACGAGCAGTACTTC
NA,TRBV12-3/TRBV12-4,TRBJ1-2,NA,CASSGRVGPTYGYTF,TGTGCCAGCAGTGGCCGGGTGGGGCCTACCTATGGCTACACCTTC
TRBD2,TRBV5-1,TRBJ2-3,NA,CASSARTSGATDTQYF,TGCGCCAGCAGCGCTAGGACTAGCGGGGCAACAGATACGCAGTATTTT
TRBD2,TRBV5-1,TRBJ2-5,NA,CASSRGTSGEETQYF,TGCGCCAGCAGCCGGGGGACTAGCGGGGAAGAGACCCAGTACTTC
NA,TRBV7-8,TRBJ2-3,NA,CASSLFVSVGTTDTQYF,TGTGCCAGCAGCTTATTCGTTAGCGTTGGTACCACAGATACGCAGTATTTT
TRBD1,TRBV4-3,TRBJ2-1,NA,CASSQDPGQANEQFF,TGCGCCAGCAGCCAAGATCCGGGACAGGCGAATGAGCAGTTCTTC
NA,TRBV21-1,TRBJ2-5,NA,CASSKYGQGGRTQYF,TGTGCCAGCAGCAAGTACGGACAGGGTGGCCGGACCCAGTACTTC
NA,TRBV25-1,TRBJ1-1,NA,CASTRWGNTEAFF,TGTGCCAGCACCAGGTGGGGGAACACTGAAGCTTTCTTT
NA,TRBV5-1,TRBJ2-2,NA,CASSLTTVGSGELFF,TGCGCCAGCAGCTTGACGACCGTGGGGTCCGGGGAGCTGTTTTTT
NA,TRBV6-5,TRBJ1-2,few,CASSFRANNYGYTF,TGTGCCAGCAGTTTCAGGGCCAATAACTATGGCTACACCTTC
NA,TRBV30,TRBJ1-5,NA,CAWSVPRSNQPQHF,TGTGCCTGGAGTGTCCCCCGGTCTAATCAGCCCCAGCATTTT
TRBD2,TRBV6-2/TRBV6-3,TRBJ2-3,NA,CASSYSAGGSDTQYF,TGTGCCAGCAGTTACAGCGCGGGGGGATCAGATACGCAGTATTTT
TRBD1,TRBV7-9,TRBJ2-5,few,CASSPNRGHIDRETQYF,TGTGCCAGCAGCCCAAACAGGGGGCATATCGATCGGGAGACCCAGTACTTC
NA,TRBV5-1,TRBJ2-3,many,CASSQGLLRGTDTQYF,TGCGCCAGCAGCCAGGGCCTGTTGAGGGGCACAGATACGCAGTATTTT
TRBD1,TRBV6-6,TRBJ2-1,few,CASILQGGLEQFF,TGTGCCAGCATCTTACAGGGGGGACTGGAGCAGTTCTTC
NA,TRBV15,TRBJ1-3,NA,CATSRDIGGDTIYF,TGTGCCACCAGCAGAGATATCGGAGGGGACACCATATATTTT
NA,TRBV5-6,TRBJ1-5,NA,CASSLRGRPQHF,TGTGCCAGCAGTTTAAGGGGTAGGCCCCAGCATTTT
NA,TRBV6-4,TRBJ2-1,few,CASARGLDSYNEQFF,TGTGCCAGCGCACGGGGGCTAGACTCCTACAATGAGCAGTTCTTC
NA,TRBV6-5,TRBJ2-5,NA,CASSYPPPGETQYF,TGTGCCAGCAGTTACCCACCGCCGGGGGAGACCCAGTACTTC
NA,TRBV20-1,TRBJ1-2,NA,CSALAPGQGPGYTF,TGCAGTGCTCTCGCCCCCGGGCAGGGTCCTGGCTACACCTTC
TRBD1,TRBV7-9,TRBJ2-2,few,CASPGQKNTGELFF,TGTGCCTCCCCGGGACAGAAGAACACCGGGGAGCTGTTTTTT
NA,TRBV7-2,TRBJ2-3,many,CASSWDRGTDTQYF,TGTGCCAGCAGCTGGGACCGGGGGACAGATACGCAGTATTTT
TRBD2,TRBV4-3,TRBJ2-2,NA,CASSQDGGSSTGELFF,TGCGCCAGCAGCCAAGATGGCGGGAGTTCCACCGGGGAGCTGTTTTTT
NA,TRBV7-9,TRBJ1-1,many,CASTFGLMNTEAFF,TGTGCCAGCACCTTCGGGCTAATGAACACTGAAGCTTTCTTT
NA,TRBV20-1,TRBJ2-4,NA,CSARGRGWVSKNIQYF,TGCAGTGCTAGAGGTCGCGGGTGGGTTTCCAAAAACATTCAGTACTTC
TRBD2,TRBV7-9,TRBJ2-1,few,CASSPARGDEQFF,TGTGCCAGCAGCCCTGCCCGGGGGGATGAGCAGTTCTTC
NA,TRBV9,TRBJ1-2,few,CASVGSWHGYTF,TGTGCCAGCGTGGGGTCGTGGCATGGCTACACCTTC
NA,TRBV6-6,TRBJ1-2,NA,CASSQMGVGIYGYTF,TGTGCCAGCAGCCAAATGGGGGTGGGGATCTATGGCTACACCTTC
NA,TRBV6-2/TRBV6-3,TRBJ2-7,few,CASSSPGTRSEQYF,TGTGCCAGCAGTTCACCCGGGACCCGCAGCGAGCAGTACTTC
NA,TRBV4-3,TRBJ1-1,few,CASSHEVGTEAFF,TGCGCCAGCAGCCACGAGGTAGGGACTGAAGCTTTCTTT
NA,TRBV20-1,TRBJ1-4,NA,CSAPARGKEKLFF,TGCAGTGCTCCGGCCCGTGGGAAGGAAAAACTGTTTTTT
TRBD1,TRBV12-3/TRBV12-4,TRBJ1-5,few,CASSLQGNNQPQHF,TGTGCCAGCAGTCTACAGGGGAACAATCAGCCCCAGCATTTT
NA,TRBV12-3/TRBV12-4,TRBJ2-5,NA,CASSPSPFLETQYF,TGTGCCAGCAGTCCATCGCCCTTCCTGGAGACCCAGTACTTC
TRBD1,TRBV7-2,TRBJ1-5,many,CASSLARQGVGSQPQHF,TGTGCCAGCAGCTTAGCGCGACAGGGCGTCGGTAGTCAGCCCCAGCATTTT
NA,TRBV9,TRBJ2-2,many,CASSSVLAGGSGELFF,TGTGCCAGCAGCTCAGTATTGGCCGGCGGCTCCGGGGAGCTGTTTTTT
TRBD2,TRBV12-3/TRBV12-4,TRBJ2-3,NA,CASSFGTSAADTQYF,TGTGCCAGCAGTTTCGGGACTAGCGCCGCAGATACGCAGTATTTT
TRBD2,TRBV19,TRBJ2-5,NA,CASSPSGGPQYF,TGTGCCAGTAGTCCTAGCGGGGGCCCCCAGTACTTC
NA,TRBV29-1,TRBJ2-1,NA,CSVEWIYNEQFF,TGCAGCGTTGAATGGATTTACAATGAGCAGTTCTTC
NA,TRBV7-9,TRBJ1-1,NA,CASSPQGTQGMNTEAFF,TGTGCCAGCAGTCCACAAGGGACGCAGGGTATGAACACTGAAGCTTTCTTT
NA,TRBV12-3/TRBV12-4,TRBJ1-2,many,CASSYGGGDYGYTF,TGTGCCAGCAGTTACGGGGGAGGGGACTATGGCTACACCTTC
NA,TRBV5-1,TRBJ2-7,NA,CASSLEAPAYEQYF,TGCGCCAGCAGCTTGGAGGCGCCAGCCTACGAGCAGTACTTC
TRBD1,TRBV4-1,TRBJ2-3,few,CASLGRSGQGLTDTQYF,TGCGCCAGCCTCGGTAGGTCTGGACAGGGGCTCACAGATACGCAGTATTTT
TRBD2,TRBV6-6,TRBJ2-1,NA,CASSYPAELAPWGNEQFF,TGTGCCAGCAGTTACCCGGCGGAACTAGCGCCCTGGGGGAATGAGCAGTTCTTC
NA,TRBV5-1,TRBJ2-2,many,CASSEGNTGELFF,TGCGCCAGCAGTGAGGGAAACACCGGGGAGCTGTTTTTT
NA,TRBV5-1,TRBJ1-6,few,CASSLEAQGNSPLHF,TGCGCCAGCAGCTTGGAGGCCCAGGGGAATTCACCCCTCCACTTT
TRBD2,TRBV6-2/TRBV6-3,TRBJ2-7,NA,CAAGGRFSYEQYF,TGTGCCGCGGGCGGGAGGTTTTCCTACGAGCAGTACTTC
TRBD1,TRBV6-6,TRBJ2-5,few,CASGQGMSETQYF,TGTGCCAGCGGACAGGGGATGTCGGAGACCCAGTACTTC
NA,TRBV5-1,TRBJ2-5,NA,CASSLQSQETQYF,TGCGCCAGCAGCTTGCAGTCCCAAGAGACCCAGTACTTC
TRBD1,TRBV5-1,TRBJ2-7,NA,CASSLGTGTVYYEQYF,TGCGCCAGCAGCTTGGGGACAGGGACAGTATACTACGAGCAGTACTTC
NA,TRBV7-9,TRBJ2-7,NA,CASSLALGDYEQYF,TGTGCCAGCAGCTTAGCGCTTGGCGACTACGAGCAGTACTTC
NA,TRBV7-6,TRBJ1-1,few,CASSFWVRTEAFF,TGTGCCAGCAGCTTCTGGGTGCGCACTGAAGCTTTCTTT
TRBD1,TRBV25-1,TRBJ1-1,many,CASRQGNTEAFF,TGTGCCAGTCGACAGGGGAACACTGAAGCTTTCTTT
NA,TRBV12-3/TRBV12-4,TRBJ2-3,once,CASSLAYGTDTQYF,TGTGCCAGCAGTTTAGCGTACGGAACAGATACGCAGTATTTT
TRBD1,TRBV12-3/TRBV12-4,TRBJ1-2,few,CASSLGTGFYGYTF,TGTGCCAGCAGTCTAGGGACAGGGTTTTATGGCTACACCTTC